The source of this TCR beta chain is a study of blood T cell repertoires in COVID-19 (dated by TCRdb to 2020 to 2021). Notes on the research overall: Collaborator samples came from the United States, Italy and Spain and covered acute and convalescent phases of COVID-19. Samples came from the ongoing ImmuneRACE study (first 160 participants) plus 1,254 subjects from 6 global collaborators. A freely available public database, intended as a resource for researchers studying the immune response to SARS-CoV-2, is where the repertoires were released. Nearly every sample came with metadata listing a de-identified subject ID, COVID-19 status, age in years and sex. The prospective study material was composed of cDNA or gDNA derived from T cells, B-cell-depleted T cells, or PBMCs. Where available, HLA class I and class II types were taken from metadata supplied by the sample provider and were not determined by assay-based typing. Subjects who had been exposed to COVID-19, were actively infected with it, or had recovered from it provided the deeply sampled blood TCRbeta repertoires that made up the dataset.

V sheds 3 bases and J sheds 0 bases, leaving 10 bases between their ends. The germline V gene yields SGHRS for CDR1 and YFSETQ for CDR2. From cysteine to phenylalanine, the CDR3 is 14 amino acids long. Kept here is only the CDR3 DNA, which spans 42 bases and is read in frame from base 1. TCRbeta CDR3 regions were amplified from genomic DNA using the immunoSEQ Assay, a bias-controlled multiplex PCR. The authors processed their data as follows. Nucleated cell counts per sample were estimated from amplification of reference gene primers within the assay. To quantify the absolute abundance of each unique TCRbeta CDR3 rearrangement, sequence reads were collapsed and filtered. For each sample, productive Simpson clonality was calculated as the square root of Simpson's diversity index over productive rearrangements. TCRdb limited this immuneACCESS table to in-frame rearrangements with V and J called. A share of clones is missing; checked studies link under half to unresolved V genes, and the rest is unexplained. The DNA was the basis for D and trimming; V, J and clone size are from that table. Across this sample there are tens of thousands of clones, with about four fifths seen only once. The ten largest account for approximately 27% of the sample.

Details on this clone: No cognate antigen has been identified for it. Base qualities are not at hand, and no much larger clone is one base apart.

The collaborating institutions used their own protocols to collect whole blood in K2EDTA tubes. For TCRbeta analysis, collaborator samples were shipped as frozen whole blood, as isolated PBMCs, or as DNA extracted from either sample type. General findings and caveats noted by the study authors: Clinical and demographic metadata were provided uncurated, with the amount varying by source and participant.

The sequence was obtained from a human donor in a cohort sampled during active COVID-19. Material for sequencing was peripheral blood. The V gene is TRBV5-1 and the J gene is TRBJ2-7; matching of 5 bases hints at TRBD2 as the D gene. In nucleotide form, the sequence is TGCGCCAGCAGCTGGAGGACTGGCTCCTACGAGCAGTACTTC. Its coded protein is CASSWRTGSYEQYF. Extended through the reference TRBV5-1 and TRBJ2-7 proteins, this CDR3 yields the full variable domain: KAGVTQTPRYLIKTRGQQVTLSCSPISGHRSVSWYQQTPGQGLQFLFEYFSETQRNKGNFPGRFSGRQFSNSRSEMNVSTLELGDSALYLCASSWRTGSYEQYFGPGTRLTVT.